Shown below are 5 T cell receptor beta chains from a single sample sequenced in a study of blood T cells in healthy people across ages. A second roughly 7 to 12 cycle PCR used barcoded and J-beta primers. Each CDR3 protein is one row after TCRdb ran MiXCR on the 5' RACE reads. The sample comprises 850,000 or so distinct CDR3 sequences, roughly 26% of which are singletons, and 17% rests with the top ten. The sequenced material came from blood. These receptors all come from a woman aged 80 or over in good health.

For the CDR3, the DNA is TGTGCCAGCAGCCAGACTAGCGGGTCGGGCACAGATACGCAGTATTTT. Its protein product is CASSQTSGSGTDTQYF. The genes are TRBV3-1 and TRBJ2-3; TRBD2 aligns across 10 bases. V shed 3 bases, J shed 1 base, and the junction held 4 bases outside the gene matches. This CDR3 has 16 residues. The germline gives CDR1 LGHDT, CDR2 YNNKEL (reference sequence).

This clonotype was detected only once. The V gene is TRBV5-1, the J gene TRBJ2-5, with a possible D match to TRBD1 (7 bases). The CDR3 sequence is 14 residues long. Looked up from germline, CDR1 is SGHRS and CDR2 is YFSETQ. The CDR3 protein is CTGSLRQGGETQYF. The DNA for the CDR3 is TGCACCGGCAGCTTACGACAGGGAGGAGAGACCCAGTACTTC. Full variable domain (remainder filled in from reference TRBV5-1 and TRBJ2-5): KAGVTQTPRYLIKTRGQQVTLSCSPISGHRSVSWYQQTPGQGLQFLFEYFSETQRNKGNFPGRFSGRQFSNSRSEMNVSTLELGDSALYLCTGSLRQGGETQYFGPGTRLLVL.

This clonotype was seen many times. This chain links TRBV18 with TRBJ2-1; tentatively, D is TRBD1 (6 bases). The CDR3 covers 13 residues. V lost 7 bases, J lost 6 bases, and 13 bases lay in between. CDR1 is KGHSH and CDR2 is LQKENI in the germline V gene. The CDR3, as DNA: TGTGCCAGCTTCCGACGGGACATCAATGAGCAGTTCTTC. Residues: CASFRRDINEQFF.

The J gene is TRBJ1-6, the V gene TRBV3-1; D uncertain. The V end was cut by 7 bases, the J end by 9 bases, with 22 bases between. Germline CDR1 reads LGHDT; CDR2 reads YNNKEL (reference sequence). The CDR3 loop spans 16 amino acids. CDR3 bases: TGTGCCAGCAAATATGGCAGTGAAATTGAAGGTTCACCCCTCCACTTT. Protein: CASKYGSEIEGSPLHF.

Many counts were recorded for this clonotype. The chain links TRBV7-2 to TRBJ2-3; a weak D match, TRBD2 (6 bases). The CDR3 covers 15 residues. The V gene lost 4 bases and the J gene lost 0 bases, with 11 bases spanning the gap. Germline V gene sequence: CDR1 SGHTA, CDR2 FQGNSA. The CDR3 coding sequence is TGTGCCAGCAGCTATTGGGGAGGTAGCACAGATACGCAGTATTTT. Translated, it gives CASSYWGGSTDTQYF. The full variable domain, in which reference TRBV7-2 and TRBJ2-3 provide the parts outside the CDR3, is GAGVSQSPSNKVTEKGKDVELRCDPISGHTALYWYRQSLGQGLEFLIYFQGNSAPDKSGLPSDRFSAERTGGSVSTLTIQRTQQEDSAVYLCASSYWGGSTDTQYFGPGTRLTVL.